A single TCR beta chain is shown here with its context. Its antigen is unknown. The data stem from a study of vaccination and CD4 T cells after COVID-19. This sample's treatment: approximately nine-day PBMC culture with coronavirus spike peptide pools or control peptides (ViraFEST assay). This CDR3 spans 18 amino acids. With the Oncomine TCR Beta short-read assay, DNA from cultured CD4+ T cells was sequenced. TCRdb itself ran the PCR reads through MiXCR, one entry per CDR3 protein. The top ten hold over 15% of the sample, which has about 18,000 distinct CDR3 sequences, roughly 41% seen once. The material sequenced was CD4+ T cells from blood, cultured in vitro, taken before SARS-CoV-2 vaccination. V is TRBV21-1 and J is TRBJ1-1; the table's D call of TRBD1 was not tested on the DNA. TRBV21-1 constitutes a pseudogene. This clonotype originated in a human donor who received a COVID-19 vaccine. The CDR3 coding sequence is TGTGCCAGCAGCACTGACGAAATACAGGGCTCGATGAACACTGAAGCTTTCTTT. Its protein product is CASSTDEIQGSMNTEAFF.